This T cell receptor (beta chain) was obtained from a study of CD8+CD57+ T cells in acquired aplastic anemia. This clonotype was detected many times. TCR beta VDJ and CDR3 were profiled, and genomic DNA was the template. MiXCR was run by TCRdb on the reads, yielding one entry per CDR3 protein. This table holds 150,000 to 200,000 distinct CDR3 sequences, approximately 43% found once. Per the germline V gene, CDR1 is SGHNT and CDR2 is YYREEE (reference sequence). The CDR3 has 17 amino acids. V lost 1 base, J lost 1 base, and 8 bases stayed unmatched. The sample was sorted CD4+, CD8+, or CD8+CD57+ T cells (not recorded which) from PBMCs. The TCR originated in a human donor in good health. V is TRBV5-4 and J is TRBJ2-5, with 9 bases that match TRBD1. CDR3 sequence reads: CASSLRGQGMGQETQYF. In DNA form, the CDR3 reads TGTGCCAGCAGCTTGAGGGGACAGGGAATGGGCCAAGAGACCCAGTACTTC.